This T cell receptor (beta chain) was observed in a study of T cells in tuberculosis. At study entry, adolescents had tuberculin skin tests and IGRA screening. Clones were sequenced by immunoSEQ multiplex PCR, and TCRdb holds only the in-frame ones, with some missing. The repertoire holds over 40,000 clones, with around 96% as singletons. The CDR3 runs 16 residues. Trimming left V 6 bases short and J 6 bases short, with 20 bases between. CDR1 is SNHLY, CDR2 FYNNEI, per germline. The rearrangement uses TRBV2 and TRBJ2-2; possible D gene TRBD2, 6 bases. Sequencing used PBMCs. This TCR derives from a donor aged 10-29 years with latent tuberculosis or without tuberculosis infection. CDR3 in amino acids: CASSLPGGGSSGELFF. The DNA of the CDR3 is TGTGCCAGCAGCCTCCCCGGGGGTGGTTCGTCCGGGGAGCTGTTTTTT.